The 14 T cell receptor beta chains below all came from one sample that was sequenced in a study of OX40 agonist ivuxolimab in advanced cancers. Measured with immunoSEQ multiplex PCR; TCRdb has only the in-frame clones, and not every one. The sample holds 90,000 or so clones, around nine tenths seen once. The sample consisted of CD4+ or CD8+ T cells sorted from blood, taken in a trial of the OX40 agonist ivuxolimab. The source is an adult with an advanced solid tumor such as melanoma, head and neck, liver or kidney cancer.

This clone showed up just once. The chain joins TRBV6-6 to TRBJ2-3; D gene unclear. The CDR3 has 13 amino acids. Trimming left V 1 base short and J 2 bases short, with 4 bases between. Germline loops: CDR1 MNHNY, CDR2 SVGAGI (reference sequence). The CDR3 loop is CASSYYSTDTQYF. The DNA of the CDR3 is TGTGCCAGCAGTTACTACTCCACAGATACGCAGTATTTT.

This clone was seen more than once but under ten times. DNA of the CDR3: TGTGCCAGCAGCGGAGGACTCTCTCAAGGGGCCGTTGAGCAGTTCTTC. Amino acids: CASSGGLSQGAVEQFF. This chain joins TRBV9 and TRBJ2-1, with D perhaps being TRBD1 or TRBD2 (5 bases each). Trimming removed 3 bases from V and 9 bases from J, with 22 bases in between. Germline lookup yields CDR1 SGDLS and CDR2 YYNGEE. This CDR3 is built from 16 residues. The full variable domain, its missing parts supplied by reference TRBV9 and TRBJ2-1, is DSGVTQTPKHLITATGQRVTLRCSPRSGDLSVYWYQQSLDQGLQFLIQYYNGEERAKGNILERFSAQQFPDLHSELNLSSLELGDSALYFCASSGGLSQGAVEQFFGPGTRLTVL.

A remark on this clone: Sequence at one end of the junction differs from germline and may be a read error. The chain couples TRBV4-3 to TRBJ2-1, with D unclear. The CDR3 covers 15 residues. Germline V gives CDR1 LGHNA, CDR2 YSLEER. CDR3 in DNA: TGCGTCAGCAGCCAAGCTCTCGGTCGGTACAATGAGCAGTTCTTC. Translation gives CVSSQALGRYNEQFF.

The V gene is TRBV10-1, the J gene TRBJ1-1; 7 nucleotides line up with TRBD1. CDR1 and CDR2 from the germline V gene are WNHNN and SYGVQD (reference sequence). The J segment lost 4 bases and the V segment lost 6 bases, leaving 8 bases of the junction unmatched. CDR3 length equals 14 residues. DNA for the CDR3: TGCGCCAGCAGCCTCGACAGGGCGGGCACTGAAGCTTTCTTT. Protein product: CASSLDRAGTEAFF.

This chain connects TRBV7-3 to TRBJ2-5, with 10 bases fitting TRBD2. J was trimmed by 2 bases and V by 2 bases; bases with no gene match: 2. Per germline, CDR1 SGHTA and CDR2 FQGTGA. The CDR3 is 15 residues long. In DNA form, the CDR3 reads TGTGCCAGCAGCTTAGTTAGCGGGGGGCAAGAGACCCAGTACTTC. Protein sequence: CASSLVSGGQETQYF.

The CDR3 reads CASGKQGWGYTF. CDR3 nucleotides: TGTGCCAGCGGGAAACAGGGCTGGGGCTACACCTTC. The rearrangement links TRBV6-1 to TRBJ1-2; the D gene is possibly TRBD1 (6 bases). This CDR3 is built from 12 residues. The V and J ends lost 8 bases and 8 bases respectively, with 15 bases between them. Germline V gives CDR1 MNHNS, CDR2 SASEGT.

This clone appeared once. The rearrangement links TRBV7-9 to TRBJ2-7, with a possible D match to TRBD2 (6 bases). Deletions cut 3 bases from V and 6 bases from J, with 27 bases between. Germline-derived CDR1 and CDR2 are SEHNR and FQNEAQ (reference sequence). This CDR3 comprises 18 residues. The DNA for the CDR3 is TGTGCCAGCAGCTTGGGCGTCTTTGGCGGGATAGACACTAGCGAGCAGTACTTC. Its protein product is CASSLGVFGGIDTSEQYF.

This sequence joins TRBV7-6 and TRBJ2-5; maybe TRBD2 (5 bases). Germline V lookup: CDR1 SGHVS, CDR2 FNYEAQ. The CDR3 loop spans 15 amino acids. V dropped 4 bases and J dropped 1 base, with 13 bases sitting between them. In DNA form, the CDR3 reads TGTGCCAGCAGCTCTGGAGGCCTGTTCCAAGAGACCCAGTACTTC. This encodes CASSSGGLFQETQYF. Using reference TRBV7-6 and TRBJ2-5 for the parts outside the CDR3, the full variable domain is GAGVSQSPRYKVTKRGQDVALRCDPISGHVSLYWYRQALGQGPEFLTYFNYEAQQDKSGLPNDRFSAERPEGSISTLTIQRTEQRDSAMYRCASSSGGLFQETQYFGPGTRLLVL.

The V gene is TRBV14, the J gene TRBJ2-7; 10 positions match TRBD2. CDR3 length: 14 amino acids. J was trimmed by 9 bases and V by 5 bases; bases with no gene match: 10. The germline gives CDR1 SGHDN, CDR2 FVKESK. CDR3 sequence reads: CASSSTGTSDRQYF. CDR3 coding DNA: TGTGCCAGCAGCTCGACCGGGACTAGCGATCGGCAGTACTTC. Drawing the rest from reference TRBV14 and TRBJ2-7, the complete variable domain is EAGVTQFPSHSVIEKGQTVTLRCDPISGHDNLYWYRRVMGKEIKFLLHFVKESKQDESGMPNNRFLAERTGGTYSTLKVQPAELEDSGVYFCASSSTGTSDRQYFGPGTRLTVT.

The genes are TRBV19 and TRBJ1-1; D may be TRBD1 (5 bases). The CDR3 is 13 residues long. V gave up 10 bases and J gave up 4 bases, with 16 bases separating them. Germline V gene sequence: CDR1 LNHDA, CDR2 SQIVND (reference sequence). In DNA, the CDR3 is TGTGCCATCGGTGGGTCGGGGGGCACTGAAGCTTTCTTT. This codes for CAIGGSGGTEAFF.

This clone was found once. The CDR3 DNA reads TGTGCCAGCAGTTTATCTGTCAGGACCACTGAAGCTTTCTTT. Residues: CASSLSVRTTEAFF. This chain joins TRBV27 and TRBJ1-1, with D uncertain. The CDR3 spans 14 residues. CDR1 and CDR2 from the germline V gene are MNHEY and SMNVEV (reference sequence). Trimming removed 0 bases from V and 4 bases from J, with 9 bases in between.

The gene calls are TRBV6-5 and TRBJ1-2, with 7 bases matching TRBD1. The V gene end was trimmed by 7 bases and the J gene end by 4 bases; junction bases not matched to a gene: 3. This CDR3 contains 12 residues. Per germline, CDR1 MNHEY and CDR2 SVGAGI. In DNA, the CDR3 is TGTGCCAGCAAGGGACAGTTCTATGGCTACACCTTC. Its protein is CASKGQFYGYTF.

The chain combines TRBV19 with TRBJ2-2; TRBD1 agrees at 9 bases. This CDR3 contains 14 residues. Germline V gene data show CDR1 as LNHDA and CDR2 as SQIVND (reference sequence). J lost 6 bases, V lost 5 bases, and 4 bases had no gene match. The CDR3 sequence is CASSPGQGAGELFF. The DNA of the CDR3 is TGTGCCAGTAGTCCGGGACAGGGTGCCGGGGAGCTGTTTTTT.

This CDR3 reads CASSEWGSKNIQYF. The CDR3, as DNA: TGCGCCAGCAGTGAGTGGGGTTCCAAAAACATTCAGTACTTC. The V and J genes are TRBV10-1 and TRBJ2-4; D remains ambiguous. Trimming stripped 1 base from V and 2 bases from J, with 6 bases between. CDR1 and CDR2 from the germline V gene are WNHNN and SYGVQD (reference sequence). The length of the CDR3 is 14 residues.